The next 24 T cell receptor beta chains were all read from a single sample in a study of metastatic and nonmetastatic thyroid tumors (dated by TCRdb to the early 2020s). Libraries were made using PCR. The run used an Illumina HiSeq 4000. TCRdb trimmed public reads at Q25 via fastp, called clones via MiXCR and kept in-frame beta chains. This sample comprises more than 85,000 clones, less than 10% of them detected only once. The top ten hold roughly 9% of the sample. Before undergoing thyroid surgery, none of the patients had been given any kind of treatment. Sample: blood. These receptors all stem from a female donor with papillary thyroid cancer or a benign thyroid nodule (not recorded which). Some clones in this sample may be carry-over from other donors' samples.

This clone was picked up many times. The chain uses TRBV5-1 and TRBJ2-7; 8 nucleotides align to TRBD1. V lost 0 bases, J lost 3 bases, and 2 bases stayed unmatched. There are 14 residues in the CDR3. Looked up from germline, CDR1 is SGHRS and CDR2 is YFSETQ. The CDR3 reads CASSLATGGYEQYF. As DNA, the CDR3 is TGCGCCAGCAGCTTGGCCACAGGGGGCTACGAGCAGTACTTC.

The chain uses TRBV30 and TRBJ1-2; TRBD1 matches 7 bases. Looked up from germline, CDR1 is GTSNPN and CDR2 is SVGIG (reference sequence). Trimming at V came to 7 bases and at J to 4 bases, leaving 9 bases not matched to a gene. The CDR3 consists of 13 residues. In DNA form, the CDR3 reads TGTGCCTTCCCAGGGGGGGTGGTCTATGGCTACACCTTC. Its translation: CAFPGGVVYGYTF.

This clone was counted between two and nine times. The V and J genes are TRBV4-1 and TRBJ2-7; no clear D. The CDR3 totals 18 residues. CDR1 is MGHRA and CDR2 is YSYEKL in the germline V gene. The V gene lost 3 bases and the J gene lost 0 bases, with 21 bases spanning the gap. This CDR3 is CASSHTDMGFSSSYEQYF. DNA for the CDR3: TGCGCCAGCAGCCACACCGACATGGGTTTCTCCAGCTCCTACGAGCAGTACTTC.

This clone was picked up many times. CDR3 in DNA: TGTGCCAGCAGTGCCCGGACGTTGAACACTGAAGCTTTCTTT. Translation gives CASSARTLNTEAFF. The genes are TRBV12-3 or TRBV12-4 and TRBJ1-1; no clear D gene. The germline V and J ends were trimmed by 5 bases and 0 bases, with 10 bases remaining between them. The length of the CDR3 is 14 residues.

The chain has TRBV6-1 and TRBJ1-2; a weak D match, TRBD1 (6 bases). The CDR3 is made up of 14 amino acids. CDR1 is MNHNS, CDR2 SASEGT, per germline. Trimming cost V 8 bases and J 4 bases, with 17 bases left between them. In nucleotides, the CDR3 is TGTGCCAGCGTCCGGGACATGGTGCGCTATGGCTACACCTTC. Protein sequence: CASVRDMVRYGYTF.

This clone has ten or more counts. The V gene is TRBV6-1, the J gene TRBJ1-2, with D unresolved. The CDR3 extends over 13 amino acids. From germline, CDR1 is MNHNS and CDR2 SASEGT. V lost 3 bases and J lost 4, with 9 bases in between. The CDR3 DNA sequence: TGTGCCAGCAGTGATCCGGGAGCCTATGGCTACACCTTC. As protein: CASSDPGAYGYTF.

The table lists this clone with many counts. V and J are TRBV15 and TRBJ2-7; D possibly corresponds to TRBD1 (6 bases). Trimming took 0 bases from V and 3 from J, leaving 12 bases between them. CDR3 length: 15 amino acids. In germline, CDR1 is LNHNV, CDR2 YYDKDF (reference sequence). The CDR3 sequence is CATSRDLGGSYEQYF. CDR3 nucleotides: TGTGCCACCAGCAGAGATCTAGGGGGAAGCTACGAGCAGTACTTC.

This clone was found many times. The chain recombines TRBV6-5 with TRBJ2-3; TRBD1 agrees at 9 bases. This CDR3 spans 16 amino acids. Trimming cost V 0 bases and J 4 bases; bases outside gene matches: 5. Germline CDR1 and CDR2: MNHEY and SVGAGI. The DNA of the CDR3 is TGTGCCAGCAGTTACTCCCGGGACAGGGTTTCAGATACGCAGTATTTT. As protein: CASSYSRDRVSDTQYF.

This clone was seen repeatedly, ten times or more. Here the CDR3 DNA reads TGTGCCAGCAGCACCGAATCGACAGCAACTAATGAAAAACTGTTTTTT. It encodes CASSTESTATNEKLFF. The V and J genes are TRBV7-2 and TRBJ1-4, with D possibly matching TRBD1 (5 bases). Germline CDR1 and CDR2: SGHTA and FQGNSA. The CDR3 is 16 residues long. V was pared by 5 bases and J by 0 bases, with 13 bases between.

This clone was detected many times. The chain carries TRBV9 and TRBJ2-7; D is undetermined. The V gene lost 4 bases and the J gene lost 3 bases, with 8 bases spanning the gap. Germline lookup yields CDR1 SGDLS and CDR2 YYNGEE. The CDR3 contains 12 residues. The CDR3 DNA reads TGTGCCAGCAGCCGGACGGACTACGAGCAGTACTTC. Protein product: CASSRTDYEQYF.

This clone was detected many times. The chain combines TRBV7-8 with TRBJ1-1; a weak D match, TRBD1 (5 bases). CDR3 length: 13 amino acids. CDR1 SGHVS and CDR2 FQNEAQ come from the germline V gene. The V and J ends lost 5 bases and 7 bases respectively, with 14 bases between them. CDR3: CASSVIRDGEAFF. CDR3 nucleotide sequence: TGTGCCAGCAGCGTAATCCGGGACGGTGAAGCTTTCTTT.

A note on this clone: In this CDR3 the conserved last residue, phenylalanine or tryptophan, is missing, so a read error is likely. The rearrangement uses TRBV7-6 and TRBJ2-7, with 8 bases lining up with TRBD1. CDR1 is SGHVS, CDR2 FNYEAQ, per germline. V was clipped by 5 bases and J by 2 bases; unmatched bases: 5. The CDR3 runs 14 residues. This CDR3 reads CASSQDRAPYEQYL. In nucleotides, the CDR3 is TGTGCCAGCAGCCAGGACAGGGCCCCCTACGAGCAGTACCTC.

This clone has a count of ten or more. The chain links TRBV20-1 to TRBJ1-1, with TRBD1 identical over 7 bases. V dropped 5 bases and J dropped 10; count of bases not matched to a gene: 7. The CDR3 is 11 amino acids. Per the germline V gene, CDR1 is DFQATT and CDR2 is SNEGSKA (reference sequence). Written as DNA, the CDR3 is TGCAGTGCTTTTAGGACAGGCGGAGCTTTCTTT. As protein: CSAFRTGGAFF.

The table lists this clone with many counts. The V and J genes are TRBV6-1 and TRBJ1-4; 7 nucleotides match TRBD1. The J segment lost 4 bases and the V segment lost 6 bases, leaving 8 bases of the junction unmatched. CDR1 is MNHNS and CDR2 is SASEGT in the germline V gene. The CDR3 totals 15 residues. CDR3 coding DNA: TGTGCCAGCAGCCGGACGGGACAGCGTAATGAAAAACTGTTTTTT. This translates into CASSRTGQRNEKLFF.

This clone showed up many times. The gene calls are TRBV7-8 and TRBJ2-1; no clear D. The V gene's germline CDR1 is SGHVS and CDR2 FQNEAQ. The CDR3 sequence is 13 residues long. V lost 1 base, J lost 4 bases, and 5 bases lay in between. The CDR3 region has the DNA TGTGCCAGCAGCTTAGGGAAATACAATGAGCAGTTCTTC. Its protein product is CASSLGKYNEQFF.

There are a few counts of this clone. The gene calls are TRBV9 and TRBJ1-1; possibly TRBD1 for D (5 bases). This CDR3 contains 12 residues. V dropped 7 bases and J dropped 5 bases, with 12 bases sitting between them. CDR1 and CDR2 from the germline V gene are SGDLS and YYNGEE. CDR3 loop: CASDGGVTEAFF. CDR3 coding DNA: TGTGCCAGCGATGGGGGGGTGACTGAAGCTTTCTTT.

The gene calls are TRBV19 and TRBJ2-7; 8 nucleotides align to TRBD1. Looked up from germline, CDR1 is LNHDA and CDR2 is SQIVND (reference sequence). The junction had 5 bases not matched to a gene; V was cut back by 5 bases and J by 2 bases. The length of the CDR3 is 14 residues. Here the CDR3 reads CASSSGTGPYEQYF. The CDR3 DNA sequence: TGTGCCAGTAGTTCCGGGACAGGACCCTACGAGCAGTACTTC. The whole variable domain, filled in from reference TRBV19 and TRBJ2-7, reads DGGITQSPKYLFRKEGQNVTLSCEQNLNHDAMYWYRQDPGQGLRLIYYSQIVNDFQKGDIAEGYSVSREKKESFPLTVTSAQKNPTAFYLCASSSGTGPYEQYFGPGTRLTVT.

There are many counts of this clone. V and J are TRBV19 and TRBJ1-5; D gene uncertain. CDR3 length: 13 residues. Trimming took off 1 base at V and 4 bases at J, with 5 bases between the two ends. CDR1 is LNHDA, CDR2 SQIVND, per germline (reference sequence). CDR3 protein: CASSIGRNQPQHF. CDR3 nucleotide sequence: TGTGCCAGTAGTATAGGGAGGAATCAGCCCCAGCATTTT.

This clone was seen repeatedly, ten times or more. The chain employs TRBV18 and TRBJ1-1; D unclear. Trimming stripped 4 bases from V and 2 bases from J, with 8 bases between. The CDR3 spans 13 residues. Germline CDR1 and CDR2: KGHSH and LQKENI. In DNA form, the CDR3 reads TGTGCCAGCTCACTACATAGTAACACTGAAGCTTTCTTT. This gives the protein CASSLHSNTEAFF.

This clone is medium-sized in the sample. The CDR3 loop is CASSDLPQGGNQPQHF. The CDR3 DNA reads as TGTGCCAGCAGTGATCTTCCACAGGGGGGGAATCAGCCCCAGCATTTT. The genes are TRBV6-1 and TRBJ1-5, with 8 bases lining up with TRBD1. CDR3 length: 16 residues. Germline V gives CDR1 MNHNS, CDR2 SASEGT. V trimming: 3 bases; J trimming: 4 bases; junction bases outside the gene matches: 8.

This clone was seen at least ten times. This sequence joins TRBV6-1 and TRBJ2-7; D is unresolved. The CDR3 length is 12 residues. Germline V gene data show CDR1 as MNHNS and CDR2 as SASEGT. Trimming stripped 6 bases from V and 0 bases from J, with 6 bases between. CDR3 in DNA: TGTGCCAGCAGGCGAAGCTCCTACGAGCAGTACTTC. This codes for CASRRSSYEQYF.

In this sample, this clone turned up many times. The V call is TRBV6-1, the J call TRBJ1-1; TRBD1 is a possible D gene (5 bases). CDR3 size: 17 residues. The V and J ends lost 7 bases and 0 bases respectively, with 21 bases between them. The germline gives CDR1 MNHNS, CDR2 SASEGT. Here the CDR3 reads CASTRDGDQGVNTEAFF. CDR3 coding DNA: TGTGCCAGCACCAGGGACGGGGACCAAGGGGTGAACACTGAAGCTTTCTTT.

There are many counts of this clone. The chain carries TRBV19 and TRBJ2-5; TRBD1 matches 8 bases. Per the germline V gene, CDR1 is LNHDA and CDR2 is SQIVND (reference sequence). V trimming: 3 bases; J trimming: 6 bases; junction bases outside the gene matches: 9. The CDR3 is 15 amino acids. The CDR3 DNA reads TGTGCCAGTAGTATTCTAGGTCAGGGGGCCAAGACCCAGTACTTC. Encoded protein: CASSILGQGAKTQYF.

This clone was detected ten times or more. The chain has TRBV10-2 and TRBJ2-3; TRBD2 aligns across 10 bases. After removal of 2 bases from V and 0 bases from J, the junction contained 8 bases not matched to a gene. Germline CDR1 reads WSHSY; CDR2 reads SAAADI. This CDR3 is built from 18 residues. The CDR3 spells CASSEISGGDSSTDTQYF. DNA of the CDR3: TGCGCCAGCAGTGAGATCAGCGGGGGGGACTCTAGCACAGATACGCAGTATTTT.